The present T cell receptor (beta chain) was sequenced within a study of T cells after yellow fever vaccination. Trimming shortened V by 0 bases and J by 1 base, and 7 bases separated the two germline ends. The CDR3 has 15 residues. In germline, CDR1 is LGHNA, CDR2 YNFKEQ. Researchers made TCR cDNA using 5'RACE template switching, and this step added a universal primer site and UMIs. One entry per CDR3 protein, called by TCRdb with MiXCR from the 5' RACE reads. Of 500,000 to 650,000 distinct CDR3 sequences listed, roughly 12% are singletons. The chain has TRBV4-2 and TRBJ2-1; D is unresolved. The source was PBMCs, collected on the day of the yellow fever booster vaccination. This clonotype was obtained from a man aged 25 to 40 who received the YFV17D yellow fever vaccine. CDR3 amino acids: CASSQDSLSYNEQFF. The DNA of the CDR3 is TGTGCCAGCAGCCAAGACTCCTTATCCTACAATGAGCAGTTCTTC.